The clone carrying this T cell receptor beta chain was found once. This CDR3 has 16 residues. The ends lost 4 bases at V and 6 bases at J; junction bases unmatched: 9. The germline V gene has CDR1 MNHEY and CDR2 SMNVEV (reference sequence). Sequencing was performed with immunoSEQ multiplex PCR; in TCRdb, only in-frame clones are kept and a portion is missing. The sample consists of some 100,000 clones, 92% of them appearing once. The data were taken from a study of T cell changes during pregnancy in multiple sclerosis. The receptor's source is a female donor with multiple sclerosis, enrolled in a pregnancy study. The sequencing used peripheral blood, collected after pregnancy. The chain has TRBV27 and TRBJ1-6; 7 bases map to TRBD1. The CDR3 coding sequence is TGTGCCAGCAGTTCCACAGGGGTCTCAAGTAATTCACCCCTCCACTTT. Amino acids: CASSSTGVSSNSPLHF.